These 32 T cell receptor beta chains originate from one sample sequenced in a study of PD-1 blockade in classical Hodgkin lymphoma. Libraries were prepared by immunoSEQ multiplex PCR; TCRdb keeps only in-frame clonotypes and omits some of them. Found here are 75,000 to 100,000 clones, roughly 81% of them singletons; the top ten hold under 20%. Each patient's relapse followed autologous stem cell transplantation, and brentuximab vedotin exposure varied. The sequenced sample was peripheral blood mononuclear cells (PBMCs), obtained before the second cycle of nivolumab. The receptor source for this set is a human donor with classical Hodgkin lymphoma.

This chain joins TRBV19 and TRBJ2-1; possibly TRBD2 for D (5 bases). Germline assignment: CDR1 LNHDA and CDR2 SQIVND (reference sequence). The ends were cut back, 3 bases at V and 1 base at J, with 13 bases in the middle. This CDR3 region has 16 residues. The CDR3 protein is CASSIRSGLSYNEQFF. CDR3 DNA sequence: TGTGCCAGTAGTATCAGAAGCGGTCTGTCCTACAATGAGCAGTTCTTC.

The chain is built from TRBV10-3 and TRBJ2-2; possible D gene TRBD2, 6 bases. This CDR3 is built from 15 residues. V shed 6 bases and J shed 2 bases, with 13 bases lying between them. Per germline, CDR1 ENHRY and CDR2 SYGVKD. The CDR3 coding sequence is TGTGCCATCAGGGGGATTAGCGGCAACACCGGGGAGCTGTTTTTT. It specifies CAIRGISGNTGELFF.

The chain carries TRBV7-2 and TRBJ2-1; possibly TRBD2 for D (5 bases). V was shortened by 2 bases and J by 0 bases, with 14 bases between the two germline ends. Germline V gene sequence: CDR1 SGHTA, CDR2 FQGNSA. The CDR3 length is 17 residues. The CDR3 DNA reads as TGTGCCAGCAGCTTAAGGGCGAGCGGCCACTCCTACAATGAGCAGTTCTTC. Translating it yields CASSLRASGHSYNEQFF. The whole variable domain, remainder taken from reference TRBV7-2 and TRBJ2-1, is GAGVSQSPSNKVTEKGKDVELRCDPISGHTALYWYRQSLGQGLEFLIYFQGNSAPDKSGLPSDRFSAERTGGSVSTLTIQRTQQEDSAVYLCASSLRASGHSYNEQFFGPGTRLTVL.

By sample fraction, this clone is medium-sized. This chain joins TRBV10-1 and TRBJ1-2; D possibly corresponds to TRBD1 (6 bases). The CDR3 length is 14 residues. CDR1 is WNHNN, CDR2 SYGVQD, per germline (reference sequence). Trimming left V 6 bases short and J 4 bases short, with 15 bases between. The chain's CDR3 is CASSYRDRVYGYTF. The CDR3 DNA reads TGCGCCAGCAGCTACAGGGATCGGGTCTATGGCTACACCTTC.

The count of this clone is one. CDR3 DNA sequence: TGTGCCAGCAGCGCCGGGACTAGCGGGAAGGGTGAGCAGTTCTTC. Translation: CASSAGTSGKGEQFF. The rearrangement links TRBV7-3 to TRBJ2-1, with 13 bases aligning to TRBD2. J gave up 9 bases and V 5 bases, and 7 bases lay outside the gene matches. The CDR3 loop spans 15 amino acids. CDR1 SGHTA and CDR2 FQGTGA come from the germline V gene.

The V gene is TRBV28, the J gene TRBJ1-1; D possibly corresponds to TRBD1 (6 bases). Germline CDR1 reads MDHEN; CDR2 reads SYDVKM. This CDR3 is 18 amino acids long. Trimming removed 5 bases from V and 0 bases from J, with 22 bases in between. The CDR3 region is CASSEIRGPTRMNTEAFF. The CDR3 region has the DNA TGTGCCAGCAGTGAAATCAGGGGCCCAACCCGGATGAACACTGAAGCTTTCTTT.

Concerning this clone itself: A much bigger clone sits one base away, suggesting this may be a read error. Other DNA sequences from this sample encode an identical CDR3 as well. CDR3 loop: CASSPGSYEQYF. For the CDR3, the DNA is TGTGCCAGCTCGCCAGGGTCCTACGAGCAGTACTTC. The gene calls are TRBV18 and TRBJ2-7; perhaps TRBD1 as D (5 bases). The CDR3 spans 12 residues. V gave up 6 bases and J gave up 1 base, with 7 bases separating them. CDR1 and CDR2 (germline): KGHSH, LQKENI.

This chain connects TRBV6-5 to TRBJ2-1; D is perhaps TRBD2 (6 bases). The V gene's germline CDR1 is MNHEY and CDR2 SVGAGI. Trimming stripped 6 bases from V and 9 bases from J, with 21 bases between. The CDR3 sequence is 15 residues long. CDR3 sequence (DNA): TGTGCCAGCAGCCGTTCGGGTGGGGGAGGTGGTGAGCAGTTCTTC. Translating gives CASSRSGGGGGEQFF.

V is TRBV19 and J is TRBJ1-1, with TRBD1 matching 7 bases. Germline trimming cut 1 base from V and 5 bases from J; bases unmatched to any gene: 4. The CDR3 has 14 amino acids. CDR1 and CDR2 from the germline V gene are LNHDA and SQIVND (reference sequence). CDR3 in DNA: TGTGCCAGTAGTATAGGACAGGGTTGGACTGAAGCTTTCTTT. Protein product: CASSIGQGWTEAFF.

The sample holds one count of this clone. The chain joins TRBV9 to TRBJ2-1; either TRBD1 or TRBD2 may supply D (6 bases each). This CDR3 spans 13 amino acids. From germline, CDR1 is SGDLS and CDR2 YYNGEE. Between the trimmed V and J ends, which lost 0 bases and 10 bases, there was a span of 11 bases. The CDR3 here is CASSVGGAAEQFF. Here the CDR3 DNA reads TGTGCCAGCAGCGTAGGGGGGGCAGCGGAGCAGTTCTTC.

Written as DNA, the CDR3 is TGCGCCAGCAGCACGCAGGGTGACTATGGCTACACCTTC. Translation: CASSTQGDYGYTF. This sequence joins TRBV4-1 and TRBJ1-2; TRBD1 is a possible D gene (5 bases). Trimming cost V 5 bases and J 3 bases, with 10 bases left between them. This CDR3 is built from 13 residues. Germline CDR1 is MGHRA and CDR2 is YSYEKL.

This chain links TRBV5-1 with TRBJ2-2; D gene uncertain. V lost 8 bases and J lost 3, with 17 bases in between. CDR1 SGHRS and CDR2 YFSETQ come from the germline V gene. The CDR3 extends over 15 amino acids. The CDR3 DNA reads as TGCGCCAGTAAATCACCAGGCGGATACACCGGGGAGCTGTTTTTT. Encoded protein: CASKSPGGYTGELFF.

This chain uses TRBV10-3 with TRBJ2-3; D is perhaps TRBD1 (6 bases). This CDR3 is 12 amino acids long. Germline V lookup: CDR1 ENHRY, CDR2 SYGVKD. Trimming pared 8 bases from V and 5 bases from J, leaving 11 bases between. CDR3 nucleotides: TGTGCCATCGGGGGCAGGGGAGATACGCAGTATTTT. As protein: CAIGGRGDTQYF.

The rearrangement links TRBV2 to TRBJ2-1; D not certain. The germline gives CDR1 SNHLY, CDR2 FYNNEI. The CDR3 runs to 15 residues. The V gene lost 5 bases and the J gene lost 0 bases, with 11 bases spanning the gap. As DNA, the CDR3 is TGTGCCAGCAGTCCACAGTTTAGCTCCTACAATGAGCAGTTCTTC. Residues: CASSPQFSSYNEQFF.

The chain is built from TRBV2 and TRBJ1-4; D unresolved. Trimming cost V 4 bases and J 7 bases, with 13 bases left between them. The CDR3 has 14 amino acids. Germline V gene data show CDR1 as SNHLY and CDR2 as FYNNEI. The CDR3 sequence is CASSVGLMGEKLFF. The DNA for the CDR3 is TGTGCCAGCAGTGTTGGGCTTATGGGTGAAAAACTGTTTTTT. Variable domain in full (rest from reference TRBV2 and TRBJ1-4): EPEVTQTPSHQVTQMGQEVILRCVPISNHLYFYWYRQILGQKVEFLVSFYNNEISEKSEIFDDQFSVERPDGSNFTLKIRSTKLEDSAMYFCASSVGLMGEKLFFGSGTQLSVL.

The chain carries TRBV11-2 and TRBJ2-5; 9 nucleotides agree with TRBD2. The CDR3 loop spans 15 amino acids. The germline V gene encodes CDR1 SGHAT and CDR2 FQNNGV. V lost 2 bases and J lost 3; bases outside the gene matches: 4. The DNA for the CDR3 is TGTGCCAGCAGCTTACGACTAGCGGCAGAAGAGACCCAGTACTTC. This gives the protein CASSLRLAAEETQYF.

V is TRBV19 and J is TRBJ1-5, with a weak D call TRBD1 (6 bases). CDR1 LNHDA and CDR2 SQIVND come from the germline V gene (reference sequence). Trimming removed 4 bases at V and 7 bases at J, with 17 bases between. The CDR3 is made up of 15 amino acids. The CDR3 DNA is TGTGCCAGTAGTAGCCACAGGGCTGTCGGCCAGCCCCAGCATTTT. Translated: CASSSHRAVGQPQHF.

The chain employs TRBV28 and TRBJ2-5, with a possible D match to TRBD2 (6 bases). The CDR3 is 16 residues long. Germline V gives CDR1 MDHEN, CDR2 SYDVKM. V was trimmed by 4 bases and J by 3 bases, leaving 18 bases between them. CDR3 in DNA: TGTGCCAGCAGTTCCCTCGCGGGATCAACCAAAGAGACCCAGTACTTC. This translates into CASSSLAGSTKETQYF.

The rearrangement joins TRBV6-5 to TRBJ1-2; possibly TRBD1 for D (6 bases). V shed 6 bases and J shed 12 bases, with 17 bases lying between them. CDR1 and CDR2 (germline): MNHEY, SVGAGI. The CDR3 is 12 amino acids. DNA for the CDR3: TGTGCCAGCAGGGATCGCAGGGGAGGAAACACCTTC. It yields the protein CASRDRRGGNTF.

This sequence joins TRBV7-6 and TRBJ2-2, with 7 bases that match TRBD2. The CDR3 extends over 16 amino acids. The ends lost 3 bases at V and 2 bases at J; junction bases unmatched: 6. Germline V gives CDR1 SGHVS, CDR2 FNYEAQ. This CDR3 reads CASSFASSGNTGELFF. DNA of the CDR3: TGTGCCAGCAGCTTTGCCTCTAGCGGAAACACCGGGGAGCTGTTTTTT.

The J gene is TRBJ2-1, the V gene TRBV18, with unresolved D. V gave up 6 bases and J gave up 0 bases, with 6 bases separating them. Germline V lookup: CDR1 KGHSH, CDR2 LQKENI. CDR3 size: 13 residues. Written as DNA, the CDR3 is TGTGCCAGCTCGTCCGGCTCCTACAATGAGCAGTTCTTC. Translated: CASSSGSYNEQFF.

CDR3: CAISGRENYGYTF. The DNA for the CDR3 is TGTGCCATCAGTGGCAGGGAGAACTATGGCTACACCTTC. The rearrangement joins TRBV10-3 to TRBJ1-2, with D maybe TRBD1 (5 bases). The CDR3 consists of 13 residues. In germline, CDR1 is ENHRY, CDR2 SYGVKD. V lost 4 bases to trimming and J lost 2 bases, with 8 bases between them.

The V and J genes are TRBV28 and TRBJ1-2; no reliable D call. Trimming shortened V by 8 bases and J by 4 bases, and 17 bases separated the two germline ends. The CDR3 loop spans 14 amino acids. Germline V gene data show CDR1 as MDHEN and CDR2 as SYDVKM. CDR3 in amino acids: CASATEGQAYGYTF. The DNA of the CDR3 is TGTGCCAGCGCCACAGAAGGGCAGGCCTATGGCTACACCTTC.

The chain has TRBV30 and TRBJ1-6; D may be TRBD1 (5 bases). The CDR3 is made up of 12 amino acids. V lost 4 bases and J 14 bases, leaving 15 bases between the germline ends. The germline CDR1 and CDR2 sequences are GTSNPN and SVGIG (reference sequence). This CDR3 is CAWTPLEGSLHF. In nucleotides, the CDR3 is TGTGCCTGGACGCCTCTGGAGGGGTCCCTCCACTTT.

The chain combines TRBV5-1 with TRBJ2-3, with D perhaps TRBD2 (5 bases). Germline V gene data show CDR1 as SGHRS and CDR2 as YFSETQ. The CDR3 is 16 amino acids. Trimming removed 0 bases from V and 4 bases from J, with 15 bases in between. CDR3 DNA sequence: TGCGCCAGCAGCTTGGCCGCACTCCCGCGGGCAGATACGCAGTATTTT. It specifies CASSLAALPRADTQYF.

The chain carries TRBV7-9 and TRBJ2-7; 7 bases map to TRBD1. The CDR3 covers 15 residues. J lost 9 bases, V lost 5 bases, and 16 bases had no gene match. Per germline, CDR1 SEHNR and CDR2 FQNEAQ (reference sequence). The DNA of the CDR3 is TGTGCCAGCAGCACGTCGTCCGGGACAGCCCGGGGGCAGTACTTC. Translation gives CASSTSSGTARGQYF.

The V call is TRBV5-1, the J call TRBJ2-3, with D hard to call. The CDR3 length is 13 residues. V dropped 1 base and J dropped 6 bases, with 9 bases sitting between them. Germline V gives CDR1 SGHRS, CDR2 YFSETQ. Here the CDR3 reads CASSLRTMDTQYF. DNA of the CDR3: TGCGCCAGCAGCTTGCGGACGATGGATACGCAGTATTTT.

The chain combines TRBV4-2 with TRBJ2-7, with TRBD1 identical over 11 bases. CDR1 and CDR2 from the germline V gene are LGHNA and YNFKEQ. The CDR3 covers 18 residues. After removal of 0 bases from V and 4 bases from J, the junction contained 11 bases not matched to a gene. The CDR3 nucleotides read TGTGCCAGCAGCCAAGAAAAAGGGACAGGGGGAAGAAGGTACGAGCAGTACTTC. Translation: CASSQEKGTGGRRYEQYF.

The V and J genes are TRBV6-5 and TRBJ1-4, with D uncertain. Germline V gives CDR1 MNHEY, CDR2 SVGAGI. The CDR3 runs to 14 residues. V was trimmed by 0 bases and J by 3 bases, leaving 5 bases between them. Written as DNA, the CDR3 is TGTGCCAGCAGTTACTCGGGCCCTAATGAAAAACTGTTTTTT. Translating it yields CASSYSGPNEKLFF.

V and J are TRBV7-9 and TRBJ2-7; unclear D gene. Germline V lookup: CDR1 SEHNR, CDR2 FQNEAQ (reference sequence). V shed 2 bases and J shed 2 bases, with 10 bases lying between them. This CDR3 region has 14 residues. The CDR3 sequence is CASSLRSGPYEQYF. The CDR3 DNA is TGTGCCAGCAGCTTACGGTCCGGGCCCTACGAGCAGTACTTC.

The chain carries TRBV29-1 and TRBJ2-3, with D perhaps matching TRBD2 (6 bases). CDR3 length equals 11 residues. The V and J ends lost 2 bases and 13 bases respectively, with 13 bases between them. Germline CDR1 and CDR2: SQVTM and ANQGSEA. CDR3 in amino acids: CSVETPGVKYF. The CDR3, as DNA: TGCAGCGTTGAAACCCCGGGAGTCAAGTATTTT.

This clone was detected only once. This sequence joins TRBV7-3 and TRBJ2-4; 10 positions agree with TRBD2. The germline V gene has CDR1 SGHTA and CDR2 FQGTGA. Trimming removed 2 bases from V and 8 bases from J; junction bases left unmatched: 6. The CDR3 loop spans 15 amino acids. The CDR3 reads CASSLGLAGADIQYF. Written as DNA, the CDR3 is TGTGCCAGCAGCTTAGGGCTAGCGGGAGCGGACATTCAGTACTTC.